This T cell receptor beta chain was documented in a study of blood T cells in healthy people across ages. Study findings and constraints: Roughly linear age-related decline in beta diversity appeared, significant by age about 40.

Note on this clonotype: Its antigen remains unknown. The junction does not match germline at one end; this may be a read error.

From germline, CDR1 is SGHAT and CDR2 FQNNGV. The CDR3 spans 16 residues. A second PCR of 7 to 11 cycles used a sample-barcoded 5' primer and a J-beta primer mix. TCRdb used MiXCR to reprocess the 5' RACE reads, holding one entry per CDR3 protein. Among 450,000 to 600,000 distinct CDR3 sequences listed, roughly a quarter were seen once. This same sample was also taken into another study, of T cells of mothers and their children.

The origin of this receptor is a boy under 10 years old in good health. The chain links TRBV11-2 to TRBJ2-2, with 8 bases fitting TRBD2. Sequencing was carried out using blood. The CDR3 sequence: CAGSYRGGRPTGELFF. CDR3 nucleotides: TGTGCCGGCAGCTATCGGGGCGGGAGGCCCACCGGGGAGCTGTTTTTT.